This TCR beta chain was sequenced during a study of shared clonotypes between healthy human individuals (dated by TCRdb to 2019 to 2021). Turning to the overall study: The cohort included three men and a couple of women between 18 and 49 years of age. To increase sequencing depth and limit assay-specific biases, different laboratories used diverse techniques to prepare libraries and sequence TCR repertoires. Per donor, three plates each were used for CD4 naive and CD4 memory, two for CD8 naive, and one for CD8 memory. Leukapheresis yielded between about 0.94 and 10 billion PBMCs per donor. Blood TCR repertoires of several healthy adults were deeply sequenced to estimate repertoire size and the extent of clonotype sharing between individuals. Broader findings and caveats from the paper: Based on pairwise subsampling, the degree of clonotype sharing among donors was expected to be affected by sequencing depth. Even with the large sequencing depth, rarefaction of the sorted-subset datasets indicated that sequencing was incomplete. When four donors were compared, the shared fraction of clonotypes was about 5.4% for naive CD4, roughly 3.4% for naive CD8, about 2.5% for memory CD4, and 0.35% to 0.4% for memory CD8. The genetic and exposure-history diversity represented was limited by the small number of donors. Larger estimated clonotype richness was generally found for naive subsets than for memory subsets. Compared with non-shared clonotypes, clonotypes shared by all four sorted-subset donors had higher generation probabilities. Sampling was restricted to blood, and TCR repertoires in tissues likely differ from the TCR repertoires found in blood.

Using the deep immunoSEQ assay, multiplex PCR amplified TCR CDR3 regions from genomic DNA. Extracted genomic DNA from each cell subset was distributed evenly across all wells of several immunoSEQ 96-well plates, and each plate was treated as a replicate. For sorted subsets, roughly 200 ng genomic DNA, equal to 25,000 to 35,000 T cell genomes, was loaded into each replicate PCR. Purified libraries were measured with a Qubit 3.0 fluorometer, size-checked on a Bioanalyzer 2100, and measured again with the KAPA Library Quantification kit. Every immunoSEQ 96-well plate was sequenced on a separate single-read 150-cycle Illumina NextSeq 550 flow cell. On the authors' methods: The immunoSEQ output contained only junctional sequences without quality scores, so filtering could not match that applied to full-length reads. To assign V/J genes and CDR3, sequences were annotated against IMGT germline references using PyIR, a Python wrapper for IgBLAST v1.9. Reads were removed for weak V/J assignments (E-value above 1e-6), missing CDR3, stop codons, out-of-frame junctions, or ambiguous translated residues. V3J clonotypes were defined as sequences sharing the same inferred V gene, J gene, and CDR3 amino acid sequence. The percentage overlap between two repertoires was calculated by dividing the number of shared unique clonotypes by the size of the smaller repertoire. Three approaches were used to assess repertoire richness: RTK rarefaction, the Chao1 estimator, and Recon v2.1 estimates of unobserved clonotypes. Generation probabilities were computed with OLGA for all TCRbeta clonotypes obtained by the gDNA method from several donors. In TCRdb, the immuneACCESS table is reduced to in-frame sequences with V and J assigned. These tables do not hold every clone; where another copy was compared, an unresolved V gene accounts for under half, and the others remain unexplained. The V and J calls and clone size come from that table; D and trimming were worked out from the DNA. In all, the sample holds roughly 2.2 million clones, and 90% to 95% of those were seen once. The ten largest clones represent 0.39% of the sample.

The CDR3 has 12 amino acids, counting the end cysteine and phenylalanine. This entry keeps only the CDR3 DNA: 36 bases, framed from base 1. Based on the germline V gene, the CDR1 and CDR2 sequences are MDHEN and SYDVKM. V drops 6 bases and J drops 6 bases, leaving 9 bases in between. Comment on this clone: Its antigen is still unknown. Base qualities were left out, and no much larger clone turns up one base away. Other DNA sequences within the sample encode an identical CDR3.

The donors were healthy, HIV-negative adults who had no recently reported acute infections or vaccinations. All donors were Caucasian adults living in Nashville, Tennessee, USA. CD4+ T cells were enriched by magnetic negative selection, after which naive cells were positively selected on CD45RA and the negative fraction was taken as the memory subset. After blood collection by leukapheresis, PBMCs were isolated using Ficoll-Histopaque density gradient centrifugation and then cryopreserved in the vapor phase of liquid nitrogen. Analytical flow cytometry was used to check the purity and quantity of every magnetically sorted T cell population. From each sorted fraction, genomic DNA was isolated and quantified by UV absorbance on a Nanodrop 2000c.

What was sequenced was naive CD4+ T cells from PBMCs. The label giving this sample's cell subset or site can be read as: CD45RA+ positively selected. This TCR derives from a man aged 18 to 30 in good health. Some clones in this sample may be carry-over from other donors' samples. The rearrangement joined TRBV28 to TRBJ1-5; TRBD1 is a possible D gene, resting on 5 matching bases. The CDR3 loop reads CASRAGGQPQHF. The nucleotide sequence is given as TGTGCCAGCAGGGCTGGGGGTCAGCCCCAGCATTTT. With the rest looked up from the reference TRBV28 and TRBJ1-5 genes rather than sequenced, the full variable domain is DVKVTQSSRYLVKRTGEKVFLECVQDMDHENMFWYRQDPGLGLRLIYFSYDVKMKEKGDIPEGYSVSREKKERFSLILESASTNQTSMYLCASRAGGQPQHFGDGTRLSIL.